This entry lists 30 T cell receptor beta chains sequenced from one sample in a study of graft-versus-host responses after intestinal transplantation. Assay used: immunoSEQ multiplex PCR; TCRdb lists only in-frame clones, some missing. The sample carries roughly 77,000 clones, 70% to 90% recorded once. For these receptors, no antigen is known. Specimen: unstimulated CD8+ T cells sorted from spleen or lymph node cells, collected before intestinal transplant. The origin of the receptors is a human donor who received an intestinal transplant.

The chain joins TRBV4-1 to TRBJ2-7, with a weak D call TRBD1 (5 bases). The germline V gene has CDR1 MGHRA and CDR2 YSYEKL. V lost 4 bases and J 3 bases, leaving 16 bases between the germline ends. The length of the CDR3 is 15 residues. Here the CDR3 DNA reads TGCGCCAGCAGCCGGCTAGGGGTATTCGGCTACGAGCAGTACTTC. As protein: CASSRLGVFGYEQYF.

The CDR3 coding sequence is TGTGCCAGCAGCCCCGGGAGCGGGAGGACCTACGAGCAGTACTTC. Protein sequence: CASSPGSGRTYEQYF. The chain links TRBV13 to TRBJ2-5; 9 bases match TRBD2. The end of the DNA fits TRBJ2-7 better, so the J call may be wrong. The CDR3 has 15 residues. Germline loops: CDR1 PRHDT, CDR2 FYEKMQ (reference sequence).

The rearrangement uses TRBV19 and TRBJ2-2; no firm D call. The germline gives CDR1 LNHDA, CDR2 SQIVND (reference sequence). This CDR3 has 13 residues. The V end lost 1 base, the J end lost 7 bases, and 7 bases lay between the germline ends. The CDR3 region has the DNA TGTGCCAGTAGTATAGTCCGTAGCGGGGAGCTGTTTTTT. The encoded protein is CASSIVRSGELFF.

This sequence joins TRBV28 and TRBJ2-5; 10 bases line up with TRBD2. Unmatched junction bases numbered 7, after V lost 2 bases and J lost 1 base. The CDR3 runs to 17 residues. CDR1 MDHEN and CDR2 SYDVKM come from the germline V gene. CDR3 sequence: CASSLPTSGTFQETQYF. As DNA, the CDR3 is TGTGCCAGCAGTTTACCAACTAGCGGGACTTTCCAAGAGACCCAGTACTTC.

The CDR3 protein is CASSTGTGPAFF. The CDR3 region has the DNA TGTGCCAGCAGTACCGGCACAGGTCCGGCTTTCTTT. The chain joins TRBV6-1 to TRBJ1-1; weak D call: TRBD1 (5 bases). The length of the CDR3 is 12 residues. Germline V CDR1 and CDR2: MNHNS, SASEGT. Trimming pared 5 bases from V and 11 bases from J, leaving 15 bases between.

On this clone itself: A junction end diverges from the germline sequence, so it may reflect a read error. The DNA for the CDR3 is TGTGCCGCCAGCAGAGACGGGGGGGCGACGGGGGAGCAGTACTTC. Its protein product is CAASRDGGATGEQYF. The J gene is TRBJ2-7, the V gene TRBV15, with 8 bases fitting TRBD2. Germline-derived CDR1 and CDR2 are LNHNV and YYDKDF (reference sequence). The CDR3 is 15 amino acids. Together with reference TRBV15 and TRBJ2-7, the CDR3 gives the full variable domain: DAMVIQNPRYQVTQFGKPVTLSCSQTLNHNVMYWYQQKSSQAPKLLFHYYDKDFNNEADTPDNFQSRRPNTSFCFLDIRSPGLGDTAMYLCAASRDGGATGEQYFGPGTRLTVT.

The chain is built from TRBV7-2 and TRBJ2-7; TRBD2 matches 9 bases. The ends lost 5 bases at V and 3 bases at J; junction bases unmatched: 5. This CDR3 is 14 amino acids long. Germline CDR1 SGHTA, CDR2 FQGNSA. The CDR3 DNA sequence: TGTGCCAGCAGCGCTCGGACTAGCGACTACGAGCAGTACTTC. It yields the protein CASSARTSDYEQYF.

This chain uses TRBV9 with TRBJ2-1; 8 nucleotides agree with TRBD2. The germline V gene encodes CDR1 SGDLS and CDR2 YYNGEE. J gave up 8 bases and V 0 bases, and 7 bases lay outside the gene matches. The CDR3 runs 15 residues. CDR3 coding DNA: TGTGCCAGCAGCGTAGTAGCGGGAAGCTCGGATGAGCAGTTCTTC. It encodes CASSVVAGSSDEQFF.

This clone occurred a few times. CDR3 loop: CASSLEEASTDTQYF. The DNA of the CDR3 is TGTGCCAGCAGCTTGGAAGAGGCTAGCACAGATACGCAGTATTTT. The J gene is TRBJ2-3, the V gene TRBV5-6; no definite D call. The germline gives CDR1 SGHDT, CDR2 YYEEEE. Deletions cut 0 bases from V and 0 bases from J, with 8 bases between. The CDR3 runs 15 residues.

The gene calls are TRBV9 and TRBJ2-3, with TRBD2 as a possible D gene (5 bases). Trimming shortened V by 7 bases and J by 1 base, and 10 bases separated the two germline ends. This CDR3 has 13 amino acids. Germline values: CDR1 SGDLS, CDR2 YYNGEE. The CDR3 nucleotides read TGTGCCAGCTGGGATAGCGGCACAGATACGCAGTATTTT. Residues: CASWDSGTDTQYF.

The chain recombines TRBV5-1 with TRBJ2-2; TRBD2 is a possible D gene (5 bases). The CDR3 sequence is 15 residues long. CDR1 is SGHRS and CDR2 is YFSETQ in the germline V gene. Between the trimmed V and J ends, which lost 6 bases and 4 bases, there was a span of 16 bases. CDR3 loop: CASTGRGFSTGELFF. The CDR3 region has the DNA TGCGCCAGCACGGGGAGAGGGTTTAGCACCGGGGAGCTGTTTTTT.

The chain has TRBV15 and TRBJ2-4, with a tentative D call TRBD1 (6 bases). Trimming left V 0 bases short and J 1 base short, with 13 bases between. The length of the CDR3 is 17 residues. The germline V gene encodes CDR1 LNHNV and CDR2 YYDKDF (reference sequence). CDR3: CATSRDRGWGAKNIQYF. In DNA form, the CDR3 reads TGTGCCACCAGCAGAGACAGGGGATGGGGGGCCAAAAACATTCAGTACTTC.

This sequence joins TRBV28 and TRBJ2-5; 7 positions match TRBD2. The J call is in doubt because the DNA end fits TRBJ2-7 better. Germline V gene lookup returns CDR1 MDHEN and CDR2 SYDVKM. The CDR3 covers 13 residues. CDR3 bases: TGTGCCAGCAGTTTTTATCGGGGGGACGAGCAGTACTTC. Translated, it gives CASSFYRGDEQYF.

The table lists this clone with a count of one. The chain recombines TRBV9 with TRBJ1-2; D is possibly TRBD1 (6 bases). The V end lost 4 bases, the J end lost 2 bases, and 15 bases lay between the germline ends. This CDR3 is built from 15 residues. The V gene's germline CDR1 is SGDLS and CDR2 YYNGEE. DNA of the CDR3: TGTGCCAGCAGCTATCTATACGGACAGAACTATGGCTACACCTTC. Its protein product is CASSYLYGQNYGYTF.

V usage is TRBV7-9 and J usage is TRBJ1-6; D is ambiguous. This CDR3 is 14 amino acids long. Trimming shortened V by 5 bases and J by 7 bases, and 12 bases separated the two germline ends. Germline V CDR1 and CDR2: SEHNR, FQNEAQ (reference sequence). CDR3 sequence: CASSRGPRNSPLHF. CDR3 nucleotide sequence: TGTGCCAGCAGCCGTGGGCCTCGGAATTCACCCCTCCACTTT.

CDR3 in amino acids: CASSFGGAGEAFF. The CDR3 coding sequence is TGTGCCAGCAGTTTCGGAGGGGCCGGTGAAGCTTTCTTT. This chain uses TRBV28 with TRBJ1-1, with a tentative D call TRBD1 (5 bases). The CDR3 is 13 residues long. V lost 3 bases to trimming and J lost 7 bases, with 12 bases between them. Germline V lookup: CDR1 MDHEN, CDR2 SYDVKM.

The chain recombines TRBV2 with TRBJ1-4, with 7 bases identical to TRBD1. The CDR3 length is 15 residues. With 5 bases clipped from V and 7 bases from J, the junction kept 10 bases outside the gene matches. Germline V gene sequence: CDR1 SNHLY, CDR2 FYNNEI. The chain's CDR3 is CASSLPGQMIEKLFF. The DNA for the CDR3 is TGTGCCAGCAGTTTACCGGGACAGATGATTGAAAAACTGTTTTTT. Full variable domain (missing parts from reference TRBV2 and TRBJ1-4): EPEVTQTPSHQVTQMGQEVILRCVPISNHLYFYWYRQILGQKVEFLVSFYNNEISEKSEIFDDQFSVERPDGSNFTLKIRSTKLEDSAMYFCASSLPGQMIEKLFFGSGTQLSVL.

The chain is built from TRBV11-2 and TRBJ2-7, with 11 bases lining up with TRBD2. This CDR3 has 14 amino acids. J was trimmed by 4 bases and V by 6 bases; bases with no gene match: 5. Germline-derived CDR1 and CDR2 are SGHAT and FQNNGV. As DNA, the CDR3 is TGTGCCAGCAGTTTAACTAGCGGGAGATACGAGCAGTACTTC. This codes for CASSLTSGRYEQYF.

The chain links TRBV4-1 to TRBJ2-3; TRBD1 matches 8 bases. With V trimmed by 0 bases and J by 3 bases, 5 bases remained unmatched. The CDR3 contains 16 residues. CDR1 and CDR2 (germline): MGHRA, YSYEKL. The CDR3 DNA follows: TGCGCCAGCAGCCAAGACAGGGGGCCTCCGACAGATACGCAGTATTTT. Translated: CASSQDRGPPTDTQYF.

The chain is built from TRBV28 and TRBJ2-7, with TRBD1 identical over 9 bases. V trimming: 1 base; J trimming: 7 bases; junction bases outside the gene matches: 14. The CDR3 is made up of 17 amino acids. CDR1 is MDHEN and CDR2 is SYDVKM in the germline V gene. The CDR3 here is CASSLLLEGQGNGEQYF. The CDR3 DNA reads TGTGCCAGCAGTTTATTGCTTGAGGGACAGGGAAATGGGGAGCAGTACTTC. The entire variable domain, with the rest obtained from reference TRBV28 and TRBJ2-7, is as follows: DVKVTQSSRYLVKRTGEKVFLECVQDMDHENMFWYRQDPGLGLRLIYFSYDVKMKEKGDIPEGYSVSREKKERFSLILESASTNQTSMYLCASSLLLEGQGNGEQYFGPGTRLTVT.

This clone has only a few counts. The chain couples TRBV10-3 to TRBJ1-4; 12 bases are shared with TRBD1. The CDR3 sequence is 16 residues long. The germline V gene has CDR1 ENHRY and CDR2 SYGVKD. V lost 8 bases and J lost 6; bases outside the gene matches: 10. DNA for the CDR3: TGTGCCATCTCTTCCGGGACAGGGGGCGCGGATGAAAAACTGTTTTTT. This encodes CAISSGTGGADEKLFF.

The chain carries TRBV21-1 and TRBJ2-1; the table's D gene call, TRBD1, was not cross checked with the DNA. TRBV21-1 is listed as a pseudogene. The CDR3 totals 14 residues. CDR3 in DNA: TGTGCCAGCAGCACCCCAAACAGGGACAATGAGCAGTTCTTC. It is translated as CASSTPNRDNEQFF.

In its sample, this clone was seen once. The gene calls are TRBV5-6 and TRBJ2-2; a possible D gene is TRBD2 (6 bases). V lost 4 bases to trimming and J lost 8 bases, with 6 bases between them. The CDR3 runs 11 residues. The germline V gene has CDR1 SGHDT and CDR2 YYEEEE. CDR3 sequence (DNA): TGTGCCAGCAGCGCGGGGGGGGAGCTGTTTTTT. This translates into CASSAGGELFF. Filled out from reference TRBV5-6 and TRBJ2-2, the complete variable domain reads DAGVTQSPTHLIKTRGQQVTLRCSPKSGHDTVSWYQQALGQGPQFIFQYYEEEERQRGNFPDRFSGHQFPNYSSELNVNALLLGDSALYLCASSAGGELFFGEGSRLTVL.

V and J are TRBV9 and TRBJ2-3; 10 bases are shared with TRBD2. V gave up 2 bases and J gave up 3 bases; unmatched junction bases: 6. This CDR3 is 16 amino acids long. The V gene's germline CDR1 is SGDLS and CDR2 YYNGEE. The CDR3 here is CASSVAEREGTDTQYF. The CDR3 DNA sequence: TGTGCCAGCAGCGTCGCTGAGCGGGAGGGGACAGATACGCAGTATTTT.

The gene calls are TRBV5-1 and TRBJ2-1, with D possibly being TRBD2 (6 bases). CDR3 size: 15 residues. Germline CDR1 is SGHRS and CDR2 is YFSETQ. The germline V and J ends were trimmed by 4 bases and 6 bases, with 17 bases remaining between them. CDR3 sequence reads: CASSRTPGSGNEQFF. As DNA, the CDR3 is TGCGCCAGCAGCCGGACCCCCGGGAGCGGCAATGAGCAGTTCTTC. The entire variable domain, with the rest obtained from reference TRBV5-1 and TRBJ2-1, is as follows: KAGVTQTPRYLIKTRGQQVTLSCSPISGHRSVSWYQQTPGQGLQFLFEYFSETQRNKGNFPGRFSGRQFSNSRSEMNVSTLELGDSALYLCASSRTPGSGNEQFFGPGTRLTVL.

This clone appeared once. The chain joins TRBV6-1 to TRBJ2-2; D is unresolved. Germline V gene sequence: CDR1 MNHNS, CDR2 SASEGT. Trimming shortened V by 6 bases and J by 0 bases, and 5 bases separated the two germline ends. This CDR3 contains 13 residues. The CDR3 sequence: CASRATNTGELFF. CDR3 DNA: TGTGCCAGCAGGGCAACGAACACCGGGGAGCTGTTTTTT.

The V call is TRBV7-8, the J call TRBJ2-7; 8 bases map to TRBD1. J gave up 2 bases and V 5 bases, and 8 bases lay outside the gene matches. The germline CDR1 and CDR2 sequences are SGHVS and FQNEAQ. This CDR3 spans 15 amino acids. CDR3 region: CASSDTGGPPYEQYF. The DNA for the CDR3 is TGTGCCAGCAGCGATACAGGGGGTCCCCCCTACGAGCAGTACTTC.

The chain recombines TRBV5-4 with TRBJ2-1, with 15 positions matching TRBD2. V shed 1 base and J 4 bases; nucleotides not matched to a gene: 9. The V gene's germline CDR1 is SGHNT and CDR2 YYREEE (reference sequence). The CDR3 has 19 residues. CDR3 protein: CASSLRGLAGGPAYNEQFF. The CDR3 nucleotides are TGTGCCAGCAGCTTGCGGGGACTAGCGGGAGGACCCGCTTACAATGAGCAGTTCTTC. Full variable domain (remainder filled in from reference TRBV5-4 and TRBJ2-1): ETGVTQSPTHLIKTRGQQVTLRCSSQSGHNTVSWYQQALGQGPQFIFQYYREEENGRGNFPPRFSGLQFPNYSSELNVNALELDDSALYLCASSLRGLAGGPAYNEQFFGPGTRLTVL.

The chain joins TRBV4-1 to TRBJ2-7, with no clear D. Trimming took off 1 base at V and 4 bases at J, with 14 bases between the two ends. Germline CDR1 reads MGHRA; CDR2 reads YSYEKL. The length of the CDR3 is 15 residues. CDR3 in amino acids: CASSQGAPPVYEQYF. CDR3 coding DNA: TGCGCCAGCAGCCAAGGTGCCCCCCCGGTGTACGAGCAGTACTTC.

The chain has TRBV25-1 and TRBJ2-7; 11 nucleotides match TRBD1. Germline-derived CDR1 and CDR2 are MGHDK and SYGVNS. The CDR3 has 15 residues. V was clipped by 6 bases and J by 5 bases; unmatched bases: 9. CDR3 amino acids: CASSGGQGAWNEQYF. The CDR3 DNA sequence: TGTGCCAGCAGCGGCGGACAGGGGGCTTGGAACGAGCAGTACTTC.